These T cell receptor beta chains were read from a single sample in a study of cytomegalovirus exposure and HLA in healthy donors. Repertoires were generated with immunoSEQ multiplex PCR, while TCRdb's copy carries only in-frame clones and drops some. Here the sample spans approximately 170,000 clones, approximately 88% being singletons. The sequencing input was PBMCs. Receptors originate from a boy between 2 and 10 years old in good health and CMV-seronegative. CDR3s include the opening cysteine and the closing phenylalanine or tryptophan. The order of the fields is clone size, V gene, D gene, J gene, CDR3 protein, CDR3 DNA. D genes are given only for firm matches. Clone size, where shown, is once, few, many, or a class for clones that have expanded.

.	TRBV27	TRBD1	TRBJ2-7	CASSRITGVGSYEQYF	TGTGCCAGCAGCCGAATAACAGGGGTGGGTTCCTACGAGCAGTACTTC
few	TRBV6-5	TRBD2	TRBJ2-7	CASMRASGQPYEQYF	TGTGCCAGCATGAGGGCTAGCGGGCAGCCCTACGAGCAGTACTTC
.	TRBV6-5	.	TRBJ2-1	CASSYSNQRAYNEQFF	TGTGCCAGCAGTTACTCGAACCAGCGGGCTTACAATGAGCAGTTCTTC
.	TRBV29-1	.	TRBJ1-3	CSALAGNTGNTIYF	TGCAGCGCTCTCGCAGGGAACACTGGAAACACCATATATTTT
.	TRBV2	TRBD1	TRBJ1-2	CASSIRTGGNTF	TGTGCCAGCAGTATTCGGACAGGGGGAAACACCTTC
.	TRBV6-1	TRBD1	TRBJ2-7	CASSEGSGQTYEQYF	TGTGCCAGCAGTGAAGGTTCGGGACAGACCTACGAGCAGTACTTC
.	TRBV4-2	TRBD2	TRBJ2-7	CASSPTGGSAEQYF	TGTGCCAGCAGCCCAACGGGGGGATCAGCCGAGCAGTACTTC
.	TRBV30	TRBD1	TRBJ2-7	CAWSVRGNGAYEQYF	TGTGCCTGGAGTGTCAGGGGGAATGGGGCCTACGAGCAGTACTTC
.	TRBV5-4	TRBD2	TRBJ2-1	CASSFGLAGADNEQFF	TGTGCCAGCAGCTTCGGTCTAGCGGGGGCGGACAATGAGCAGTTCTTC
.	TRBV7-9	.	TRBJ2-1	CASSLGDKKQFF	TGTGCCAGCAGCTTAGGGGACAAGAAGCAGTTCTTC
.	TRBV4-2	TRBD1	TRBJ2-5	CASSQTPGTGETQYF	TGTGCCAGCAGCCAAACACCCGGGACAGGGGAGACCCAGTACTTC
.	TRBV9	.	TRBJ2-1	CASSYRQAQVGEQFF	TGTGCCAGCAGCTACCGGCAGGCCCAAGTCGGTGAGCAGTTCTTC